The following is a T cell receptor beta chain sequence with its context. Its matching antigen is unknown. This entry comes from a study of shared clonotypes between healthy human individuals. This CDR3 contains 14 residues. The germline CDR1 and CDR2 sequences are SGHTA and FQGNSA. V lost 4 bases and J 7 bases, leaving 14 bases between the germline ends. Study-wide points: When compared with the clonotypes that were shared by all four sorted-subset donors, the non-shared clonotypes turned out to have lower generation probabilities.

TCRdb's copy holds only in-frame clones and misses some; the assay was immunoSEQ multiplex PCR. The sample has 950,000 to 1,200,000 clones, approximately 80% seen once; the top ten hold roughly 0.9%. The sequencing sample was made of memory CD4+ T cells from PBMCs. The subset was: CD45RA-negative fraction. This receptor was obtained from a young man in good health. Some clones in this sample may be carry-over from other donors' samples. V gene TRBV7-2 combines with J gene TRBJ2-1, with D uncertain. CDR3 in DNA: TGTGCCAGCAGCTCCGTCGGCGCAAGGAATGAGCAGTTCTTC. This sequence encodes CASSSVGARNEQFF.